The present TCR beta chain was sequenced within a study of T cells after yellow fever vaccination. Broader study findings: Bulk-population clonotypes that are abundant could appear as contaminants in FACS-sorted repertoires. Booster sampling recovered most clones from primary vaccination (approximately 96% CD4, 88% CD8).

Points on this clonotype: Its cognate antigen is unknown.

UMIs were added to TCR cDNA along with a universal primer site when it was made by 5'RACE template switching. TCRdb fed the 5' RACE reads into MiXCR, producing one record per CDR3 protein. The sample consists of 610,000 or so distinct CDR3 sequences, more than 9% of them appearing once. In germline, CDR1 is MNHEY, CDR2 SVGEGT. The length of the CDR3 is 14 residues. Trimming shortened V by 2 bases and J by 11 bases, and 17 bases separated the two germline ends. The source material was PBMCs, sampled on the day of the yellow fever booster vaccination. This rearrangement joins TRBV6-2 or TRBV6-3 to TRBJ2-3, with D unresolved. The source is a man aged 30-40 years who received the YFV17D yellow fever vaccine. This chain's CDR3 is CASSYQDLSKEQYF. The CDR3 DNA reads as TGTGCCAGCAGTTACCAAGATCTTTCCAAAGAGCAGTATTTT.